The 21 T cell receptor beta chains listed next were all sequenced from one sample in a study of blood T cell repertoires in COVID-19 (dated by TCRdb to the early 2020s). Libraries were built with the immunoSEQ multiplex PCR assay. As stored in TCRdb, this immuneACCESS dataset retains in-frame rearrangements with V and J assigned. A fraction of the clones does not appear; measured against another copy, unresolved V genes explain less than half of the discrepancy, and the remainder lacks a known reason. This sample holds approximately 150,000 clones; roughly 81% were observed only once. Together, the top ten hold 2.5% to 3% of the sample. Sequencing was done on a sample of peripheral blood. All receptors come from an elderly woman with COVID-19, enrolled during active disease.

V gene TRBV2 combines with J gene TRBJ1-5; the match to TRBD1 covers 8 bases. Germline values: CDR1 SNHLY, CDR2 FYNNEI. V was pared by 4 bases and J by 2 bases, with 4 bases of the junction left unmatched. This CDR3 is built from 15 residues. The CDR3 DNA sequence: TGTGCCAGCAGTGGTTCGGGACAGGGCAATCAGCCCCAGCATTTT. Translation: CASSGSGQGNQPQHF.

This chain connects TRBV27 to TRBJ1-1, with TRBD1 as a possible D gene (5 bases). CDR1 and CDR2 (germline): MNHEY, SMNVEV (reference sequence). V lost 2 bases to trimming and J lost 6 bases, with 13 bases between them. The CDR3 is made up of 14 amino acids. In DNA form, the CDR3 reads TGTGCCAGCAGTTTAGGCAGGGCAGGGTCTGAAGCTTTCTTT. Its protein is CASSLGRAGSEAFF.

The CDR3 region has the DNA TGTGCCAGCAGCTTCTCAGGCAGGCATGGCGGGGAGCTGTTTTTT. Translated: CASSFSGRHGGELFF. The chain is built from TRBV7-2 and TRBJ2-2; D call uncertain. CDR3 size: 15 residues. V was trimmed by 3 bases and J by 7 bases, leaving 15 bases between them. Germline values: CDR1 SGHTA, CDR2 FQGNSA.

The CDR3 sequence: CASSYLAVAGGLGIQYF. CDR3 DNA: TGTGCCAGCAGTTACTTGGCTGTAGCGGGGGGGCTCGGCATTCAGTACTTC. The V gene is TRBV6-2 or TRBV6-3, the J gene TRBJ2-4, with 11 bases that match TRBD2. Trimming at V came to 1 base and at J to 9 bases, leaving 11 bases not matched to a gene. The CDR3 is 17 amino acids. The V gene's germline CDR1 is MNHEY and CDR2 SVGEGT.

This chain joins TRBV5-1 and TRBJ2-6, with TRBD1 as a possible D gene (5 bases). Trimming left V 4 bases short and J 0 bases short, with 11 bases between. Germline loops: CDR1 SGHRS, CDR2 YFSETQ. The CDR3 is made up of 16 amino acids. For the CDR3, the DNA is TGCGCCAGCAGCATCCTAGGGGCCTCTGGGGCCAACGTCCTGACTTTC. Amino acids: CASSILGASGANVLTF.

This clone has a single count. The chain couples TRBV6-5 to TRBJ2-1, with TRBD2 matching over 7 bases. With V trimmed by 6 bases and J by 6 bases, 2 bases remained unmatched. The CDR3 length is 12 residues. Germline loops: CDR1 MNHEY, CDR2 SVGAGI. The CDR3 DNA sequence: TGTGCCAGCAGGGGACTACCCAATGAGCAGTTCTTC. Amino acids: CASRGLPNEQFF.

This chain links TRBV7-2 with TRBJ2-3; possibly TRBD2 for D (7 bases). Trimming pared 1 base from V and 4 bases from J, leaving 9 bases between. The CDR3 sequence is 14 residues long. CDR1 SGHTA and CDR2 FQGNSA come from the germline V gene. Here the CDR3 DNA reads TGTGCCAGCAGCTTAGGGGGGGGGCCAGATACGCAGTATTTT. Translation: CASSLGGGPDTQYF. The full variable domain, its missing parts supplied by reference TRBV7-2 and TRBJ2-3, is GAGVSQSPSNKVTEKGKDVELRCDPISGHTALYWYRQSLGQGLEFLIYFQGNSAPDKSGLPSDRFSAERTGGSVSTLTIQRTQQEDSAVYLCASSLGGGPDTQYFGPGTRLTVL.

The chain recombines TRBV5-1 with TRBJ2-3; no clear D gene. The V gene's germline CDR1 is SGHRS and CDR2 YFSETQ. The CDR3 sequence is 14 residues long. V gave up 3 bases and J gave up 5 bases, with 13 bases separating them. The CDR3 region is CASSSRSSEDTQYF. CDR3 nucleotide sequence: TGCGCCAGCAGCTCCCGGTCCAGCGAAGATACGCAGTATTTT.

This chain joins TRBV4-2 and TRBJ2-1; 11 positions match TRBD2. The CDR3 totals 18 residues. Germline CDR1 reads LGHNA; CDR2 reads YNFKEQ. The V segment lost 0 bases and the J segment 9 bases; nucleotides outside the gene matches: 13. The CDR3 sequence is CASSQDEALAGGWSEQFF. Written as DNA, the CDR3 is TGTGCCAGCAGCCAAGATGAGGCTCTAGCGGGAGGCTGGAGTGAGCAGTTCTTC.

CDR3 coding DNA: TGTGCCAGCAGCGCAGAGGCCAGATCTAACGGCTACACCTTC. Protein: CASSAEARSNGYTF. This sequence joins TRBV7-9 and TRBJ1-2; D not certain. The CDR3 totals 14 residues. CDR1 and CDR2 from the germline V gene are SEHNR and FQNEAQ (reference sequence). The V end was cut by 5 bases, the J end by 8 bases, with 18 bases between.

This chain joins TRBV28 and TRBJ2-5; 10 positions match TRBD2. Per germline, CDR1 MDHEN and CDR2 SYDVKM. This CDR3 spans 14 amino acids. The ends lost 7 bases at V and 2 bases at J; junction bases unmatched: 4. The CDR3 region has the DNA TGTGCCAGCAAAACAGCGGGGGGGCAAGAGACCCAGTACTTC. Its protein product is CASKTAGGQETQYF. The full variable domain, with the rest looked up from reference TRBV28 and TRBJ2-5, is DVKVTQSSRYLVKRTGEKVFLECVQDMDHENMFWYRQDPGLGLRLIYFSYDVKMKEKGDIPEGYSVSREKKERFSLILESASTNQTSMYLCASKTAGGQETQYFGPGTRLLVL.

This chain uses TRBV29-1 with TRBJ1-2; TRBD1 matches at 7 bases. The ends lost 0 bases at V and 5 bases at J; junction bases unmatched: 6. Germline V gives CDR1 SQVTM, CDR2 ANQGSEA. The CDR3 extends over 14 amino acids. The CDR3 bases are TGCAGCGTTGAAGAGGGGACAGCCGATTATGGCTACACCTTC. Its translation is CSVEEGTADYGYTF.

J is TRBJ1-2 and V is TRBV2; D unclear. This CDR3 is built from 12 residues. Germline V lookup: CDR1 SNHLY, CDR2 FYNNEI. Trimming took 1 base from V and 5 from J, leaving 5 bases between them. The CDR3 bases are TGTGCCAGCAGTGAAGTTTCGTATGGCTACACCTTC. The encoded protein is CASSEVSYGYTF.

The genes are TRBV19 and TRBJ2-1; 8 positions match TRBD2. Trimming at V came to 3 bases and at J to 7 bases, leaving 8 bases not matched to a gene. CDR3 length equals 15 residues. CDR1 is LNHDA, CDR2 SQIVND, per germline (reference sequence). The DNA for the CDR3 is TGTGCCAGTAGTATCTCTGGCGGGGGGTTGAATGAGCAGTTCTTC. The encoded protein is CASSISGGGLNEQFF.

This sequence joins TRBV5-4 and TRBJ1-2; 9 bases map to TRBD1. The CDR3 totals 16 residues. After removal of 0 bases from V and 8 bases from J, the junction contained 11 bases not matched to a gene. The germline V gene has CDR1 SGHNT and CDR2 YYREEE (reference sequence). CDR3 coding DNA: TGTGCCAGCAGCTTGGGGAGGGTTCGGACAGGGGAGGGCTACACCTTC. It translates to CASSLGRVRTGEGYTF.

The rearrangement uses TRBV4-1 and TRBJ1-1; D possibly corresponds to TRBD1 (5 bases). The germline V gene encodes CDR1 MGHRA and CDR2 YSYEKL. V lost 0 bases and J 1 base, leaving 12 bases between the germline ends. This CDR3 contains 16 residues. The CDR3 protein is CASSQEWRQWNTEAFF. The CDR3 nucleotides are TGCGCCAGCAGCCAAGAATGGCGACAGTGGAACACTGAAGCTTTCTTT.

This clone was seen ten or more times. The rearrangement links TRBV9 to TRBJ2-4; 7 nucleotides match TRBD2. The CDR3 totals 17 residues. Losses at the gene ends were 3 bases for V and 1 base for J; bases not matched to a gene: 10. Germline CDR1 and CDR2: SGDLS and YYNGEE. Written as DNA, the CDR3 is TGTGCCAGCAGCGAGCCCCCTGGGAGGGACGCCAAAAACATTCAGTACTTC. Its protein is CASSEPPGRDAKNIQYF.

This sequence joins TRBV18 and TRBJ2-3; TRBD2 matches at 9 bases. V was clipped by 1 base and J by 2 bases; unmatched bases: 10. In germline, CDR1 is KGHSH, CDR2 LQKENI. The CDR3 is 18 residues long. In nucleotides, the CDR3 is TGTGCCAGCTCACCACGTGCTAGCGGGGCGCTCCTCACAGATACGCAGTATTTT. Its protein is CASSPRASGALLTDTQYF.

This clone was picked up a small number of times. The chain uses TRBV6-1 and TRBJ1-3; 8 positions match TRBD1. V was pared by 4 bases and J by 4 bases, with 9 bases of the junction left unmatched. The CDR3 has 16 residues. CDR1 is MNHNS and CDR2 is SASEGT in the germline V gene. The CDR3 bases are TGTGCCAGCAGTGCTCAGGGGGCAGCCTCAGGAAACACCATATATTTT. Protein sequence: CASSAQGAASGNTIYF.

The chain combines TRBV25-1 with TRBJ1-2; a possible D gene is TRBD1 (6 bases). Looked up from germline, CDR1 is MGHDK and CDR2 is SYGVNS. The CDR3 is made up of 14 amino acids. The V gene lost 2 bases and the J gene lost 7 bases, with 14 bases spanning the gap. Written as DNA, the CDR3 is TGTGCCAGCAGTGAAGTCAACAGGGTGTCTGGCTACACCTTC. It encodes CASSEVNRVSGYTF.

The chain is built from TRBV28 and TRBJ2-7; D might be TRBD1 (5 bases). Trimming took off 5 bases at V and 0 bases at J, with 11 bases between the two ends. This CDR3 comprises 14 residues. Germline CDR1 is MDHEN and CDR2 is SYDVKM. The CDR3 protein is CASSTPGYSYEQYF. In nucleotides, the CDR3 is TGTGCCAGCAGTACCCCAGGGTACTCCTACGAGCAGTACTTC. The whole variable domain, remainder taken from reference TRBV28 and TRBJ2-7, is DVKVTQSSRYLVKRTGEKVFLECVQDMDHENMFWYRQDPGLGLRLIYFSYDVKMKEKGDIPEGYSVSREKKERFSLILESASTNQTSMYLCASSTPGYSYEQYFGPGTRLTVT.